A single sample gave rise to the 2 T cell receptor beta chains below, sequenced in a study of T cells in Graves' hyperthyroidism and ophthalmopathy. The investigators amplified TCR beta CDR3 regions from RNA transcripts. The TCR CDR3 first-round RT-PCR relied on the HTBI primer set. TCRdb re-called the multiplex PCR reads with MiXCR, one entry per CDR3 protein. Of about 330,000 distinct CDR3 sequences detected, roughly an eighth appear once; the ten largest clones hold 34%. The sequenced sample was blood. These receptors were obtained from a woman aged 40 to 50 with Graves' ophthalmopathy.

In its sample, this clonotype was seen many times. This sequence joins TRBV6-1 and TRBJ1-4, with 7 nucleotides matching TRBD1. V lost 8 bases and J lost 4; bases outside the gene matches: 25. CDR1 is MNHNS, CDR2 SASEGT, per germline. This CDR3 comprises 20 residues. The CDR3 loop is CASGFERGTVGRESNEKLFF. In DNA, the CDR3 is TGTGCCAGCGGATTCGAGCGAGGGACAGTAGGAAGAGAAAGTAATGAAAAACTGTTTTTT.

This clonotype showed up many times. The chain joins TRBV27 to TRBJ2-3; D call uncertain. The V gene lost 6 bases and the J gene lost 6 bases, with 16 bases spanning the gap. Germline V gene sequence: CDR1 MNHEY, CDR2 SMNVEV (reference sequence). The CDR3 sequence is 14 residues long. The DNA of the CDR3 is TGTGCCAGCAGCCCCGACTGGGTCAGTGATACGCAGTATTTT. The encoded protein is CASSPDWVSDTQYF.